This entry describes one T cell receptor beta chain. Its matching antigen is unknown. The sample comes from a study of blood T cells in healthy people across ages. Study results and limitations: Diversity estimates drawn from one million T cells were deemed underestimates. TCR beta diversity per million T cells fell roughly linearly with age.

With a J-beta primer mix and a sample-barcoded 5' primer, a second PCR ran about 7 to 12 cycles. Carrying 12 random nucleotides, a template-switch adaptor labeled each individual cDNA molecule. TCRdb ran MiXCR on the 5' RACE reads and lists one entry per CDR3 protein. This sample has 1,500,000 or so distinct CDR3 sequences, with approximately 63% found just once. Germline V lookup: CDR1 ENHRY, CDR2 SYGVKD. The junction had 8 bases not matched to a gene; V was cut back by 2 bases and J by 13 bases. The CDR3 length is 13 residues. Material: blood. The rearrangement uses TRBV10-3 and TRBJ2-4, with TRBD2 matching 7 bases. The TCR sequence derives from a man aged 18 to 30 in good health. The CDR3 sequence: CAISELPGGEQYF. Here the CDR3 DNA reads TGTGCCATCAGTGAGCTCCCTGGGGGGGAGCAGTACTTC.